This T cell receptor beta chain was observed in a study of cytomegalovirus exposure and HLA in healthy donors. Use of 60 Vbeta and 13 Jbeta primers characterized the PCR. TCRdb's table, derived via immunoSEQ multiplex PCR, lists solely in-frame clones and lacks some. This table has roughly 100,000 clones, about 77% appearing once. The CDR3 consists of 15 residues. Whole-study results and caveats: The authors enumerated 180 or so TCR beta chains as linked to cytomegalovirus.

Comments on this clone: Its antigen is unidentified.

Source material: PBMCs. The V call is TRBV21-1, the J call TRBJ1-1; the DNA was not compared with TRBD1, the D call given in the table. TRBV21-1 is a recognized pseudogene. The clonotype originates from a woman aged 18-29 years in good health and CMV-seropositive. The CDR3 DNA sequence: TGTGCCAGCAGAGGGACAGGGTATGATGTGGGTGAAGCTTTCTTT. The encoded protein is CASRGTGYDVGEAFF.